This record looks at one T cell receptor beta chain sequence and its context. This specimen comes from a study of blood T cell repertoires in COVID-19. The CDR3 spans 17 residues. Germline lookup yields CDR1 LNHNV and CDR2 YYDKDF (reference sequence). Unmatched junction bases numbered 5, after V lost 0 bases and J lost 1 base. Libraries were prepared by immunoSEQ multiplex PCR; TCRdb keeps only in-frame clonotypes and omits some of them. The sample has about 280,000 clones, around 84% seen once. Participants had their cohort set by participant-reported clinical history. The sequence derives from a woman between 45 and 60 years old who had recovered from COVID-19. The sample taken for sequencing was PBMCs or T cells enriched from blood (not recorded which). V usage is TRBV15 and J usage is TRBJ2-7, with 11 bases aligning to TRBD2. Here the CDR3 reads CATSRDATSGNSYEQYF. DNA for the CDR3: TGTGCCACCAGCAGAGATGCGACTAGCGGGAATTCCTACGAGCAGTACTTC.